A single sample gave rise to the 18 T cell receptor beta chains below, sequenced in a study of shared clonotypes between healthy human individuals. Using immunoSEQ multiplex PCR, the repertoire was profiled, and TCRdb retains in-frame clones only, with some absent. Altogether a few million clones are present, approximately 94% being singletons, with the ten largest covering over 0.12%. Sample: naive CD4+ T cells sorted from blood. As for subset: CD45RA+ positively selected. The origin of the receptors is a man younger than 30 in good health.

The chain has TRBV6-6 and TRBJ1-4; no reliable D call. The CDR3 has 14 residues. CDR1 MNHNY and CDR2 SVGAGI come from the germline V gene (reference sequence). Between the trimmed V and J ends, which lost 5 bases and 5 bases, there was a span of 12 bases. Here the CDR3 reads CASSSGSANEKLFF. CDR3 nucleotides: TGTGCCAGCAGTAGCGGTAGCGCAAATGAAAAACTGTTTTTT.

With respect to this clone: The sample has other DNA sequences that encode this CDR3 too. This chain uses TRBV7-2 with TRBJ2-7; 14 bases fit TRBD2. The CDR3 is made up of 15 amino acids. The V segment lost 4 bases and the J segment 3 bases; nucleotides outside the gene matches: 2. Germline loops: CDR1 SGHTA, CDR2 FQGNSA. Written as DNA, the CDR3 is TGTGCCAGCAGCTCGGGACTAGCGGGAGTCTACGAGCAGTACTTC. Protein product: CASSSGLAGVYEQYF.

This sequence joins TRBV9 and TRBJ2-7; D is perhaps TRBD2 (5 bases). The ends were cut back, 0 bases at V and 5 bases at J, with 9 bases in the middle. The germline V gene encodes CDR1 SGDLS and CDR2 YYNGEE. This CDR3 is built from 13 residues. The CDR3 protein is CASSVASGDEQYF. In nucleotides, the CDR3 is TGTGCCAGCAGCGTAGCTTCCGGGGACGAGCAGTACTTC.

The chain recombines TRBV6-5 with TRBJ2-7; 8 bases map to TRBD2. Per germline, CDR1 MNHEY and CDR2 SVGAGI. The junction had 8 bases not matched to a gene; V was cut back by 2 bases and J by 5 bases. This CDR3 is 15 amino acids long. The CDR3 sequence: CASSYLRTSTDEQYF. In nucleotides, the CDR3 is TGTGCCAGCAGTTACCTGAGGACTAGCACCGACGAGCAGTACTTC.

The V gene is TRBV27, the J gene TRBJ2-2, with 10 bases that match TRBD2. Per germline, CDR1 MNHEY and CDR2 SMNVEV (reference sequence). The CDR3 is 17 amino acids. The J segment lost 5 bases and the V segment lost 3 bases, leaving 9 bases of the junction unmatched. CDR3 coding DNA: TGTGCCAGCAGTTTTTCCCCCGGGACTAGCGTAACCGGGGAGCTGTTTTTT. Amino acid sequence: CASSFSPGTSVTGELFF.

This clone was observed once. This sequence joins TRBV18 and TRBJ1-1; D remains unclear. The CDR3 spans 15 residues. V gave up 5 bases and J gave up 0 bases, with 13 bases separating them. Germline CDR1 and CDR2: KGHSH and LQKENI. The DNA of the CDR3 is TGTGCCAGCTCATCCAATAGCCCCCTGAACACTGAAGCTTTCTTT. It specifies CASSSNSPLNTEAFF.

V gene TRBV30 combines with J gene TRBJ1-1, with D unresolved. The CDR3 spans 12 residues. V was clipped by 3 bases and J by 5 bases, with 10 bases between them. Germline loops: CDR1 GTSNPN, CDR2 SVGIG (reference sequence). DNA of the CDR3: TGTGCCTGGAGAGACGTCCTAACTGAAGCTTTCTTT. It translates to CAWRDVLTEAFF. The variable domain in full, completed from reference TRBV30 and TRBJ1-1, reads SQTIHQWPATLVQPVGSPLSLECTVEGTSNPNLYWYRQAAGRGLQLLFYSVGIGQISSEVPQNLSASRPQDRQFILSSKKLLLSDSGFYLCAWRDVLTEAFFGQGTRLTVV.

This clone was seen just once. This sample also contains other DNA sequences that code for the same CDR3. V gene TRBV5-4 combines with J gene TRBJ1-5, with D possibly being TRBD1 (5 bases). Trimming removed 0 bases from V and 1 base from J, with 5 bases in between. CDR3 length: 14 amino acids. CDR1 is SGHNT and CDR2 is YYREEE in the germline V gene (reference sequence). In nucleotides, the CDR3 is TGTGCCAGCAGCTTGGACAGGAGCAATCAGCCCCAGCATTTT. Protein product: CASSLDRSNQPQHF.

This clone has only a few counts. This sequence joins TRBV25-1 and TRBJ1-2; D ambiguous. The V end was cut by 5 bases, the J end by 5 bases, with 6 bases between. The germline V gene has CDR1 MGHDK and CDR2 SYGVNS. CDR3 size: 11 residues. CDR3 amino acids: CASSWGYGYTF. The CDR3 bases are TGTGCCAGCAGTTGGGGTTATGGCTACACCTTC.

The rearrangement uses TRBV7-9 and TRBJ2-5; D remains unclear. The end of the DNA is better explained by TRBJ2-7, so the J call may be wrong. Germline CDR1 and CDR2: SEHNR and FQNEAQ (reference sequence). The CDR3 contains 11 residues. CDR3 nucleotides: TGTGCCCTTCAAAACTCCTACGAGCAGTACTTC. Protein product: CALQNSYEQYF.

This clone appeared a few times. This chain links TRBV10-1 with TRBJ2-7; 9 nucleotides agree with TRBD1. The V and J ends lost 5 bases and 2 bases, in that order; junction bases with no gene match: 4. Germline V gives CDR1 WNHNN, CDR2 SYGVQD (reference sequence). This CDR3 has 14 residues. The CDR3 DNA is TGCGCCAGCAGTAGCGGGACAGGGACCTACGAGCAGTACTTC. Its protein is CASSSGTGTYEQYF.

This clone appeared a single time. Within the sample, other DNA sequences also encode this same CDR3. This rearrangement joins TRBV6-5 to TRBJ2-7, with 11 bases matching TRBD1. Germline lookup yields CDR1 MNHEY and CDR2 SVGAGI. The CDR3 loop spans 14 amino acids. V shed 6 bases, J shed 3 bases, and the junction held 4 bases outside the gene matches. The CDR3 sequence: CASRSGTGGYEQYF. Written as DNA, the CDR3 is TGTGCCAGCAGGTCCGGGACAGGGGGCTACGAGCAGTACTTC.

The chain carries TRBV6-1 and TRBJ2-5, with TRBD1 identical over 8 bases. The CDR3 has 14 amino acids. Germline V gene data show CDR1 as MNHNS and CDR2 as SASEGT. Germline trimming cut 8 bases from V and 1 base from J; bases unmatched to any gene: 6. DNA for the CDR3: TGTGCCAGCGGCCGCGACAGGGGCCAAGAGACCCAGTACTTC. Amino acids: CASGRDRGQETQYF.

This chain links TRBV10-3 with TRBJ2-5; D gene unclear. Near its end, the DNA agrees better with TRBJ2-7, so the J call may be wrong. This CDR3 is 11 amino acids long. From germline, CDR1 is ENHRY and CDR2 SYGVKD. CDR3 region: CAISDAYEQYF. The CDR3 region has the DNA TGTGCCATCAGTGACGCCTACGAGCAGTACTTC.

The rearrangement links TRBV7-8 to TRBJ2-5; the D gene could be TRBD1 or TRBD2 (5 bases each). Germline V gene lookup returns CDR1 SGHVS and CDR2 FQNEAQ. The CDR3 is 19 amino acids. V lost 1 base to trimming and J lost 5 bases, with 26 bases between them. Here the CDR3 DNA reads TGTGCCAGCAGCTTAGGGATTCCGGGGCGCGGTGATTCGCGGGAGACCCAGTACTTC. This encodes CASSLGIPGRGDSRETQYF.

V is TRBV29-1 and J is TRBJ2-1, with a weak D call TRBD1 (6 bases). Trimming removed 3 bases from V and 4 bases from J, with 13 bases in between. This CDR3 contains 14 residues. Germline values: CDR1 SQVTM, CDR2 ANQGSEA. Written as DNA, the CDR3 is TGCAGCGTTGAGTGGACAGCTCCGTACAATGAGCAGTTCTTC. Encoded protein: CSVEWTAPYNEQFF.

This clone has just one count. This chain connects TRBV18 to TRBJ2-1; TRBD1 might be the D (6 bases). The V end lost 4 bases, the J end lost 3 bases, and 10 bases lay between the germline ends. This CDR3 region has 14 residues. Germline V lookup: CDR1 KGHSH, CDR2 LQKENI. CDR3 loop: CASSRTELYNEQFF. The CDR3 region has the DNA TGTGCCAGCTCACGGACAGAACTCTACAATGAGCAGTTCTTC.

Only one count was recorded for this clone. The rearrangement links TRBV6-5 to TRBJ1-1; perhaps TRBD1 as D (5 bases). Germline lookup yields CDR1 MNHEY and CDR2 SVGAGI. Trimming removed 7 bases at V and 6 bases at J, with 12 bases between. The CDR3 is made up of 12 amino acids. CDR3 in DNA: TGTGCCAGCACTTCGGGGGGAGCTGAAGCTTTCTTT. Translating gives CASTSGGAEAFF.